This record covers a single TCR beta chain. Its antigen is still unknown. No much larger clone exists at a distance of one base, and base qualities are not known. Peripheral blood CD8+ and CD4+ T cells from healthy donors, Susac syndrome patients and multiple sclerosis patients were profiled by high-throughput TCR beta sequencing. The multiple sclerosis controls were treatment-naive patients whose relapsing-remitting disease, either stable or active, fulfilled the revised McDonald criteria. Bulk CD8+ and CD4+ T cells were purified magnetically by negative isolation, whereas CD8+ TEMRA cells were enriched by FACS. Blood was collected in EDTA tubes and processed within 24 hours, with PBMCs isolated through density gradient centrifugation. PBMCs intended for TCR sequencing were cryopreserved in liquid nitrogen and were subsequently thawed in a 37 degrees C water bath. The sorted or isolated CD4+, CD8+ and CD8+ TEMRA cells had a purity of 90% or higher.

From cysteine to phenylalanine, the CDR3 is 12 amino acids long. The kept DNA is CDR3 alone, 36 bases in frame from the first base. CDR1 LNHDA and CDR2 SQIVND are derived from the germline V gene (reference sequence). V and J are truncated by 4 bases and 8 bases respectively, leaving an intervening sequence of 11 bases. This specimen belongs to a study of CD8 T cells in Susac syndrome (dated by TCRdb to about 2019). For context, the study as a whole: Whether CD8+ T cell activation and differentiation in Susac syndrome was antigen driven was tested using repertoire sequencing. Clonality of the CD8+ T cell repertoire was compared between around eleven healthy donors, roughly 14 Susac syndrome patients and 15 multiple sclerosis patients. On the study overall, not on this receptor specifically: The TCR sequencing and HLA analysis was acknowledged to have included a relatively small number of individuals.

RNA was extracted with the RNeasy kit and about 0.5 to 1 ug was reverse transcribed using random hexamers. The immunoSEQ multiplex PCR assay, covering 54 Vbeta and 13 Jbeta segments, was used to amplify TCR beta CDR3 regions. PCR amplification bias was corrected by using a synthetic template baseline for primer optimization and computational correction. As for the authors' bioinformatics: Reads were annotated to V, D and J genes according to IMGT and were analyzed with immunoSEQ Analyzer, with only productive sequences retained. Clonality was calculated as one minus the Shannon entropy normalized by log2 of the number of productive unique sequences. For each patient and control, public and private clones were evaluated among the 100 most prevalent clones. A clone was defined as Susac-specific if it was absent from the healthy and MS cohorts, from over a thousand published viral clones and from other ImmuneACCESS disease sequences. TCRdb itself trimmed the public reads at Q25 with fastp, ran MiXCR and retained productive beta chains. Records with the same CDR3 protein are collapsed into one entry carrying the most frequent genes and DNA. TCRdb, not the authors, supplied the V and J calls. For this sample the table gives under 150,000 distinct CDR3 sequences, of which over 80% were detected only once. Roughly 0.5% of the sample is held by the ten biggest clonotypes.

The sequenced sample was CD8+ T cells from PBMCs. The TCR was taken from a human donor with multiple sclerosis. Recombination connected TRBV19 to TRBJ1-2; perhaps TRBD1 is the D gene, with 6 bases matching. In nucleotides, the sequence is TGTGCCAGTAGTAAGGGGGTGCGCGGCTACACCTTC. The encoded protein is CASSKGVRGYTF.